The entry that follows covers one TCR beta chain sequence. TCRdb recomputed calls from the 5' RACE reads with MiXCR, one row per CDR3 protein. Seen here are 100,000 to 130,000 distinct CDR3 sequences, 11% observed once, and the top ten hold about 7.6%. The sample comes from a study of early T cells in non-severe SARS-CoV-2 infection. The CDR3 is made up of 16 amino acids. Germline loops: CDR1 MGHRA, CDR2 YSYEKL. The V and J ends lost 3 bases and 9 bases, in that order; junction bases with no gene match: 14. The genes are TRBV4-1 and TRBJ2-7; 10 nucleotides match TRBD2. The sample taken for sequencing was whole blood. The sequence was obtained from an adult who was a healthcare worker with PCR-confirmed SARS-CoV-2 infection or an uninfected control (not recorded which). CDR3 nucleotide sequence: TGCGCCAGCAGCCAGCCCCGTAGCGGGGGGAAGCAGGGGCAGTACTTC. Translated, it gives CASSQPRSGGKQGQYF.